The source of this T cell receptor (beta chain) is a study of OX40 agonist ivuxolimab in advanced cancers. For the study at large: Participants, approximately 83% male, averaged approximately 65 years of age, ranging from about 23 to 90. Two patients with cutaneous melanoma and one with hepatocellular carcinoma, three in total, showed partial responses. Anti-PD-1, anti-PD-L1 or anti-CTLA-4 therapy given earlier was allowed, and roughly 38% had some.

This CDR3 spans 14 amino acids. Germline CDR1 SEHNR, CDR2 FQNEAQ (reference sequence). V shed 5 bases and J 7 bases; nucleotides not matched to a gene: 6. This clone turned up a few times. Its target is not known. General study findings and limits: Dosing at 0.1 to 3.0 mg/kg was accompanied by clonal expansion of CD4+ and CD8+ blood T cells by week 6.

Using immunoSEQ multiplex PCR, the repertoire was profiled, and TCRdb retains in-frame clones only, with some absent. The table has 91,000 or so clones, under 90% seen once; the top ten hold roughly 2.1%. This clonotype originated in an adult with an advanced solid tumor such as melanoma, head and neck, liver or kidney cancer. The chain has TRBV7-9 and TRBJ2-7; 12 nucleotides align to TRBD1. The sample consisted of CD4+ or CD8+ T cells sorted from blood, taken in a trial of the OX40 agonist ivuxolimab. In DNA, the CDR3 is TGTGCCAGCAGCCCGGGGACAGGGGGCAGGGAGCAGTACTTC. Its protein is CASSPGTGGREQYF.